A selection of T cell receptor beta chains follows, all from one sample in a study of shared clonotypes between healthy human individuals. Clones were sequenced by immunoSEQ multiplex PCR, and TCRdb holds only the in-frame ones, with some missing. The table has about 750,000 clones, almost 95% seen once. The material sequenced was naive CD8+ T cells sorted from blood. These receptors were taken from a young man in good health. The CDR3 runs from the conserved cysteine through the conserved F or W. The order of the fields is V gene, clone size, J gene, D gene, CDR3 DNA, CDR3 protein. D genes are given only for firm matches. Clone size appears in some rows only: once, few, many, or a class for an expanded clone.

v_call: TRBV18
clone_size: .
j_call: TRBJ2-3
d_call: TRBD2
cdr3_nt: TGTGCCAGCTCACCATCGGTCGGACTAGCGGACCTGAATACGCAGTATTTT
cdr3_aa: CASSPSVGLADLNTQYF

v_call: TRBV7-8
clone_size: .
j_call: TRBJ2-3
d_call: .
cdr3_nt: TGTGCCAGCAGCTTAGCGCAAACTTCGTTCCATACGCAGTATTTT
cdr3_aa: CASSLAQTSFHTQYF

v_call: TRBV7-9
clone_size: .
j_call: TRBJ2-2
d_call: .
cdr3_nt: TGTGCCAGCCAGGGATTGTCCGGGGAGCTGTTTTTT
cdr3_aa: CASQGLSGELFF

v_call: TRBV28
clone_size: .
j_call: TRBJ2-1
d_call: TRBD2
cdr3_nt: TGTGCCAGCAGGAGCGGGAGCTCCTACAATGAGCAGTTCTTC
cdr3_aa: CASRSGSSYNEQFF

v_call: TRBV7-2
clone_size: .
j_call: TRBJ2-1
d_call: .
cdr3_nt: TGTGCCAGCAGCTTAGGGGACATTATCAATGAGCAGTTCTTC
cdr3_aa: CASSLGDIINEQFF

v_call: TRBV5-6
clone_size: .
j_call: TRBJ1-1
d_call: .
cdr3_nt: TGTGCCAGCAGCATGTACCAGGGCACTGAAGCTTTCTTT
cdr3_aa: CASSMYQGTEAFF

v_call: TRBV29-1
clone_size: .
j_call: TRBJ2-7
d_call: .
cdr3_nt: TGCAGCGTTGAGGGACTCAGAGATTCCTACGAGCAGTACTTC
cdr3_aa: CSVEGLRDSYEQYF

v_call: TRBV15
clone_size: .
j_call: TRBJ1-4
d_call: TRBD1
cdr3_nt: TGTGCCACCAGCAGATCCCGGATACGACAGGGAACTAATGAAAAACTGTTTTTT
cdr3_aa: CATSRSRIRQGTNEKLFF

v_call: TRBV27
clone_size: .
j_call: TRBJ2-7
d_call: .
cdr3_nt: TGTGCCAGCGCGCGGGGAGAGGAAAACTACGAGCAGTACTTC
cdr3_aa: CASARGEENYEQYF

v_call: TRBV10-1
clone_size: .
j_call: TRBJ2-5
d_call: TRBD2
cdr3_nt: TGCGCCAGCAGTGATACGACTAGCGGGATAGAGACCCAGTACTTC
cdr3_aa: CASSDTTSGIETQYF

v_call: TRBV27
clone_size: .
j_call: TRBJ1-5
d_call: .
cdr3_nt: TGTGCCAGCAGACAAGGGTGGCCGAATCAGCCCCAGCATTTT
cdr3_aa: CASRQGWPNQPQHF

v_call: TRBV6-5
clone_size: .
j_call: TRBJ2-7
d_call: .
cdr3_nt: TGTGCCAGCAGTTACTCCATCATAAGTGAGCAGTACTTC
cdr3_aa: CASSYSIISEQYF

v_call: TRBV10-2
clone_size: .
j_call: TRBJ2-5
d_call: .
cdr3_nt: TGCGCCAGCAGTGAGAGGGACATCCAAGAGACCCAGTACTTC
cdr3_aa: CASSERDIQETQYF

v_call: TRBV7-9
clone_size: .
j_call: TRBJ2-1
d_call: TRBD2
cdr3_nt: TGTGCCAGCAGCTTAGTTGGGGGGTGGCTAGCGGGTAATAATGAGCAGTTCTTC
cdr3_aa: CASSLVGGWLAGNNEQFF

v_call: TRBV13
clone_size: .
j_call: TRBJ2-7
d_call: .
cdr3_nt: TGTGCCAGCAGCCCCTCGCGGGGAGGCTACGAGCAGTACTTC
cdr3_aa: CASSPSRGGYEQYF

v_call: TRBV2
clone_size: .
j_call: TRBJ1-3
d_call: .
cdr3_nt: TGTGCCAGCAGTGAAGTCCTGACCTCTGGAAACACCATATATTTT
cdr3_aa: CASSEVLTSGNTIYF

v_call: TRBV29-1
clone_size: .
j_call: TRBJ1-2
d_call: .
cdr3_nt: TGCAGCGTGAGAATGGTGAACAGACCCAACTATGGCTACACCTTC
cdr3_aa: CSVRMVNRPNYGYTF

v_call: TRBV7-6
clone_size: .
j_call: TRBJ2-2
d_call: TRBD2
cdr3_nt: TGTGCCAGCAGCCTACTAGCGGAGGGATCGAACACCGGGGAGCTGTTTTTT
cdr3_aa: CASSLLAEGSNTGELFF

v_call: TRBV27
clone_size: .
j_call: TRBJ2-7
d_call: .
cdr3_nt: TGTGCCAGCAGTTTAGCCTCCCACTCCTACGAGCAGTACTTC
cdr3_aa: CASSLASHSYEQYF

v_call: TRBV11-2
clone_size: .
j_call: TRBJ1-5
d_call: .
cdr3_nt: TGTGCCAGCAGCTTAGACAATAGCAATCAGCCCCAGCATTTT
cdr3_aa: CASSLDNSNQPQHF

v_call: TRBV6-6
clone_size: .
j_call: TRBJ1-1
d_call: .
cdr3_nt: TGTGCCAGCAGTTCCTTGACAGGAGCCACTGAAGCTTTCTTT
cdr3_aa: CASSSLTGATEAFF

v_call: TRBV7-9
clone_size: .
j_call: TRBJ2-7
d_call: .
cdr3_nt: TGTGCCAGCAGCTTAGCCGCGGCTCGGAACTACGAGCAGTACTTC
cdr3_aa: CASSLAAARNYEQYF

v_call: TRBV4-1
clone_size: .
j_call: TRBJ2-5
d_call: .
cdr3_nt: TGCGCCAGCAGCCAAGATTTAGGAGTCGCAGAGACCCAGTACTTC
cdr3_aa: CASSQDLGVAETQYF

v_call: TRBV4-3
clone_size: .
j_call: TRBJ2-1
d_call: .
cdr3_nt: TGCGCCAGCAGCCAAGAGCGTCTAGACAACAATGAGCAGTTCTTC
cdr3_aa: CASSQERLDNNEQFF

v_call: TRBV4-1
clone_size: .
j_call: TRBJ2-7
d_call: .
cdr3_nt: TGCGCCAGCAGCCAAGTGGGGGCCTACGAGCAGTACTTC
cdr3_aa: CASSQVGAYEQYF

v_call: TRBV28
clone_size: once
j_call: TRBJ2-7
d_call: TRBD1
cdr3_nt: TGTGCCAGCAGTTGGACAGGGAATGCAGGCGAGCAGTACTTC
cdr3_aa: CASSWTGNAGEQYF

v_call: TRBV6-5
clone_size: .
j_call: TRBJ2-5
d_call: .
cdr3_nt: TGTGCCAGCAGTTACTCGAGGTCGGCCCAGTACTTC
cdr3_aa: CASSYSRSAQYF

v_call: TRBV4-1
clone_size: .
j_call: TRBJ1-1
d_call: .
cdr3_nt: TGCGCCAGCAGCCAAGTATCTGGCACTGAAGCTTTCTTT
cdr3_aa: CASSQVSGTEAFF

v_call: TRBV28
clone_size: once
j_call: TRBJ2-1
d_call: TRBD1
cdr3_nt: TGTGCCAGCAGTTCCCGAAGGGACAGGGTCCATAAAGTAAGCTCCTACAATGAGCAGTTCTTC
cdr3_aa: CASSSRRDRVHKVSSYNEQFF

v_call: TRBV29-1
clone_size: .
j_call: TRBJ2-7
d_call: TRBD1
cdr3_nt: TGCAGCGTTGGTGGCCGACAGGGGCCGAGCTACGAGCAGTACTTC
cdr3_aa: CSVGGRQGPSYEQYF

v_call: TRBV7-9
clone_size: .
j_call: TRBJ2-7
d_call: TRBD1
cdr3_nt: TGTGCCAGCAGTCCTACCTCGGGACAGGGTTCGTACGAGCAGTACTTC
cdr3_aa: CASSPTSGQGSYEQYF

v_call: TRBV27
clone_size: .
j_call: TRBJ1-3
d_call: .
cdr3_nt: TGTGCCAGCAGTCCCCTTTTTACAGGGATGCGGGGAAACACCATATATTTT
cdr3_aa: CASSPLFTGMRGNTIYF

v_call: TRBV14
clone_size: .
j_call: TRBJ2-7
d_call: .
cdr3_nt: TGTGCCAGCAGCCCCCTCGGTTACGAGCAGTACTTC
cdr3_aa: CASSPLGYEQYF

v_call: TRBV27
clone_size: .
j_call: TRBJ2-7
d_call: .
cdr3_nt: TGTGCCAGCAGTTTACCCAAGGGCGAGCAGTACTTC
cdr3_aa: CASSLPKGEQYF

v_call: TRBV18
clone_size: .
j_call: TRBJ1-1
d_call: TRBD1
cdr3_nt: TGTGCCAGCTCACCGCGGACAGGGGAGAACACTGAAGCTTTCTTT
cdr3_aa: CASSPRTGENTEAFF

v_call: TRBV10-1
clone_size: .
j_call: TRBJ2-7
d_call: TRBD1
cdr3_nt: TGCGCCAGCAGTGAGTCGTGGACAGGGGGCAACGAGCAGTACTTC
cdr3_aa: CASSESWTGGNEQYF

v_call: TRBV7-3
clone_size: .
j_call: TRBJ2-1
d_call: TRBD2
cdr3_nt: TGTGCCAGCAGTTCTTGGGCGGGAGGATACAATGAGCAGTTCTTC
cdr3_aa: CASSSWAGGYNEQFF

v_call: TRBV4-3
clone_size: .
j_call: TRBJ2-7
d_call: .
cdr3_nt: TGCGCCAGCAGCCAAGGCAAAGCTATGGGCTACGAGCAGTACTTC
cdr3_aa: CASSQGKAMGYEQYF

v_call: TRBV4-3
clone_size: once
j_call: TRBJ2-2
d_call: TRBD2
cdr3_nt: TGCGCCAGCAGCCACTTGGGACTAGCGGGAGAAGGGGGCGACACCGGGGAGCTGTTTTTT
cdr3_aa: CASSHLGLAGEGGDTGELFF

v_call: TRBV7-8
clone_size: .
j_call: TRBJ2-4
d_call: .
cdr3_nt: TGTGCCAGCAGCACGATAAGGGATAGTGCCAAAAACATTCAGTACTTC
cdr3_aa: CASSTIRDSAKNIQYF

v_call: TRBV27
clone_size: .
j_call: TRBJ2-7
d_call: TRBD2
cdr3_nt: TGTGCCAGCAGTTCGTGGGAGGGGTCCTACGAGCAGTACTTC
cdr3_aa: CASSSWEGSYEQYF

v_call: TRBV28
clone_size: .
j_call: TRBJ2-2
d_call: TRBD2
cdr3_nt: TGTGCCAGCAGTCCCCCCGGGACTAGGGGCACCGGGGAGCTGTTTTTT
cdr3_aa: CASSPPGTRGTGELFF

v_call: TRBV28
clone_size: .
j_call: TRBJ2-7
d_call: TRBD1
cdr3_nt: TGTGCCACCGACAGGGGAGACTACGAGCAGTACTTC
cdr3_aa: CATDRGDYEQYF

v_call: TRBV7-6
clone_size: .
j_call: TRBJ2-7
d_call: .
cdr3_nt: TGTGCCAGCAGCCAGCACCTGTCCTACGAGCAGTACTTC
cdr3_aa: CASSQHLSYEQYF

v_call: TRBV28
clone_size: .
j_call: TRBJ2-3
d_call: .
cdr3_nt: TGTGCCAGCAGTTTACTGGATGGGGGCGCTAGCACAGATACGCAGTATTTT
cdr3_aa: CASSLLDGGASTDTQYF

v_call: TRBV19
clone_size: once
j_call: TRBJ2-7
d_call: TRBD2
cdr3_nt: TGTGCCAGTAGTGCGGGACTAGCGGTCTTCGAGCAGTACTTC
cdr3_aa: CASSAGLAVFEQYF

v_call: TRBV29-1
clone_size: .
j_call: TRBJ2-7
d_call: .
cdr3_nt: TGCAGTGCTAGAAGCAGGACCTACGAGCAGTACTTC
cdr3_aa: CSARSRTYEQYF

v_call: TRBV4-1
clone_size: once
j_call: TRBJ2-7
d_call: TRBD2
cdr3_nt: TGCGCCAGCAGCCAAAGAGCCAACCTAGCGGCGGGGGGCGAGCAGTACTTC
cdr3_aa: CASSQRANLAAGGEQYF

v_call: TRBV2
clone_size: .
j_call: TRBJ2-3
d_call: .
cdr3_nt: TGTGCCAGCAGGGACACTGCAGATACGCAGTATTTT
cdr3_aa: CASRDTADTQYF

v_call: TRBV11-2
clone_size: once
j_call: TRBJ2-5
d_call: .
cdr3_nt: TGTGCCAGCAGCTTAGGTGGAGCCCCCCTCCTTCAAGAGACCCAGTACTTC
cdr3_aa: CASSLGGAPLLQETQYF

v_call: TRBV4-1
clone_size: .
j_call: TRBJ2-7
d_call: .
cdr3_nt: TGCGCCAGCAGCCAAGTTGCGGCGGTGAACTACGAGCAGTACTTC
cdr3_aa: CASSQVAAVNYEQYF

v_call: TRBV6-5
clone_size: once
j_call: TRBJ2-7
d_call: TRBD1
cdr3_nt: TGTGCCAGCAGTTATTCCGGGACAGGGGACGAGCAGTACTTC
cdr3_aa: CASSYSGTGDEQYF

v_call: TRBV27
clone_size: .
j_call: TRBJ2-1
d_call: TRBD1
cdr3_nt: TGTGCCAGCAGTTTAACCCCGGCACAAACAGGGGGTGAGTTCTTC
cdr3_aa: CASSLTPAQTGGEFF